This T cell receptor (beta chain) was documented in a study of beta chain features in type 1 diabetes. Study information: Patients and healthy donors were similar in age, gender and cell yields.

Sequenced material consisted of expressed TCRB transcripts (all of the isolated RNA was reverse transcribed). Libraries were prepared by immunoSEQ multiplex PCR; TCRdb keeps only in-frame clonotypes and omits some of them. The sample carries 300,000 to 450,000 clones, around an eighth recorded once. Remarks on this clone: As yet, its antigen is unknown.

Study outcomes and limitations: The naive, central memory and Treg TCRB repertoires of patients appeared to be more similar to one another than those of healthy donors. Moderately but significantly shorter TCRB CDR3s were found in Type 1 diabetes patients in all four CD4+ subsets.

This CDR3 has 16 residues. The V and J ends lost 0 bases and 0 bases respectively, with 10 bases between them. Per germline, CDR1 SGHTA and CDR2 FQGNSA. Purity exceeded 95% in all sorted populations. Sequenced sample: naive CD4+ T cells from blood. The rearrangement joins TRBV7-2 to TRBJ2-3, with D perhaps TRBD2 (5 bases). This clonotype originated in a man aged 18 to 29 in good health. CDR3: CASSLAGAFSTDTQYF. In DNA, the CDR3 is TGTGCCAGCAGCTTAGCGGGAGCGTTTAGCACAGATACGCAGTATTTT.